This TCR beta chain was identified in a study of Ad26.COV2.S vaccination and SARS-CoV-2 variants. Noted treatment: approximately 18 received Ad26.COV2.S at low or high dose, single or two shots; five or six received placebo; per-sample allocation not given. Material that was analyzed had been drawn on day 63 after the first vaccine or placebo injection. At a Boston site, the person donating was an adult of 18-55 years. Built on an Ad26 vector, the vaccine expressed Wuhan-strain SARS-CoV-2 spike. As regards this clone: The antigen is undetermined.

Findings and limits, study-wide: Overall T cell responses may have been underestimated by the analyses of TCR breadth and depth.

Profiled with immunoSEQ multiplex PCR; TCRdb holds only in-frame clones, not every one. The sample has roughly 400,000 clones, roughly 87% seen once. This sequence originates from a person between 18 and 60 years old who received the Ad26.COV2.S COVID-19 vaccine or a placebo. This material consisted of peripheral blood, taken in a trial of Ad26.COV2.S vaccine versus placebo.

This chain's CDR3 is CASSQEFGGNSYNEQFF. In nucleotides, the CDR3 is TGTGCCAGCAGCCAAGAATTCGGGGGGAACTCCTACAATGAGCAGTTCTTC. The V and J genes are TRBV3-1 (or the pseudogene TRBV3-2) and TRBJ2-1, with TRBD2 matching over 7 bases. V lost 0 bases to trimming and J lost 0 bases; unmatched junction nucleotides: 5. The length of the CDR3 is 17 residues. The germline V gene encodes CDR1 LGHDT and CDR2 YNNKEL (reference sequence).